The clone carrying this TCR beta chain was counted a few times. The antigen is unknown. V lost 2 bases, J lost 6 bases, and 20 bases lay in between. This CDR3 has 17 amino acids. Germline V CDR1 and CDR2: MNHEY, SMNVEV (reference sequence). The sample comes from a study of cytomegalovirus exposure and HLA in healthy donors. Study summary: Researchers found that approximately 80% of over 350 genotyped donors fell within the Caucasian-associated ancestry cluster.

General study findings and limits: According to a later analysis, donors in an Asian-associated ancestry cluster reportedly had fewer N-insertions than the roughly 640-donor mean. Follow-up analysis seemed to connect common viral pathogens with several of the most significant clusters identified.

The PCR made use of 60 Vbeta and 13 Jbeta primers. Sequencing was performed with immunoSEQ multiplex PCR; in TCRdb, only in-frame clones are kept and a portion is missing. The repertoire has 100,000 or so clones, about 73% of them found once; the top ten carry around 4.3%. Material for sequencing was PBMCs. The TCR originated in a woman aged 40 to 50 in good health and CMV-seropositive. The chain carries TRBV27 and TRBJ2-1, with D perhaps matching TRBD2 (6 bases). In DNA, the CDR3 is TGTGCCAGCAGTTTAAAGAGCGGGCGCGTGTGGGGCAATGAGCAGTTCTTC. This encodes CASSLKSGRVWGNEQFF.